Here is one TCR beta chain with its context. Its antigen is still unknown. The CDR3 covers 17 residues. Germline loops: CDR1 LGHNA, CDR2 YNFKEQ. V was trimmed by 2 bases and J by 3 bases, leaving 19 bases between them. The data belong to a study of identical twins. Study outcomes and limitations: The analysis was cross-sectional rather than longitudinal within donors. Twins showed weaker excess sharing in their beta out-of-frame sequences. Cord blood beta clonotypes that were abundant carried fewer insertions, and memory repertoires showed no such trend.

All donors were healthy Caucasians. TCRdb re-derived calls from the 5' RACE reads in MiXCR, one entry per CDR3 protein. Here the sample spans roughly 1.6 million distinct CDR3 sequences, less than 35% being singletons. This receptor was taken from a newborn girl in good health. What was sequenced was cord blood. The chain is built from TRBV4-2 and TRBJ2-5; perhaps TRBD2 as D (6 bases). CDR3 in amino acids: CASSQQGIVGRKETQYF. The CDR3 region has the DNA TGTGCCAGCAGCCAACAGGGAATAGTCGGGAGAAAAGAGACCCAGTACTTC.